These 21 T cell receptor beta chains share one sample of origin, sequenced in a study of cytomegalovirus exposure and HLA in healthy donors. Vbeta (60) and Jbeta (13) primers were used in the PCR. Sequenced by immunoSEQ multiplex PCR; TCRdb stores in-frame clones only, minus some. This table holds about 150,000 clones, about 75% found once. Specimen: PBMCs. These receptors were collected from a man between 25 and 39 years old in good health and CMV-seronegative.

J is TRBJ1-1 and V is TRBV18, with D possibly TRBD1 on 5 matching bases. Trimming took off 3 bases at V and 8 bases at J, with 13 bases between the two ends. In germline, CDR1 is KGHSH, CDR2 LQKENI. CDR3 length: 13 residues. The CDR3, as DNA: TGTGCCAGCTCACCCCTGGGGGGTCTAGAAGCTTTCTTT. It specifies CASSPLGGLEAFF.

The chain links TRBV28 to TRBJ2-5; D is uncertain. V shed 4 bases and J shed 7 bases, with 7 bases lying between them. Germline V gene sequence: CDR1 MDHEN, CDR2 SYDVKM. This CDR3 has 11 amino acids. DNA for the CDR3: TGTGCCAGCAGTTCCCTCCTGACCCAGTACTTC. It is translated as CASSSLLTQYF.

The chain carries TRBV6-5 and TRBJ2-7; 7 bases map to TRBD2. V lost 6 bases, J lost 6 bases, and 5 bases stayed unmatched. The CDR3 length is 12 residues. Germline assignment: CDR1 MNHEY and CDR2 SVGAGI. As DNA, the CDR3 is TGTGCCAGCAGCGGCGGGAGCATCGAGCAGTACTTC. Its protein is CASSGGSIEQYF.

Comments on this clone: Sequence at one end of the junction differs from germline and may be a read error. CDR3 sequence (DNA): TGTGCCAGCAGTTTAACTGACACAGTGAAAAACAGTCAGTACTTC. This encodes CASSLTDTVKNSQYF. The chain uses TRBV28 and TRBJ2-4; unclear D gene. CDR3 length: 15 amino acids. The germline gives CDR1 MDHEN, CDR2 SYDVKM.

The chain employs TRBV11-2 and TRBJ1-2; D gene unclear. Germline V lookup: CDR1 SGHAT, CDR2 FQNNGV. V dropped 3 bases and J dropped 4 bases, with 9 bases sitting between them. The CDR3 runs to 13 residues. The CDR3 region has the DNA TGTGCCAGCAGCTTGGACGGGATCTATGGCTACACCTTC. Its translation: CASSLDGIYGYTF.

The chain combines TRBV6-5 with TRBJ2-7; 11 bases line up with TRBD2. Germline lookup yields CDR1 MNHEY and CDR2 SVGAGI. This CDR3 contains 15 residues. V gave up 7 bases and J gave up 0 bases; unmatched junction bases: 5. The CDR3 reads CASKGTSGSSYEQYF. DNA for the CDR3: TGTGCCAGCAAGGGGACTAGCGGTAGCTCCTACGAGCAGTACTTC.

The CDR3 DNA is TGTGCCAGTACGCTAGCGGGATCAGACGAGCAGTACTTC. This encodes CASTLAGSDEQYF. The chain recombines TRBV30 with TRBJ2-5, with TRBD2 matching 9 bases. The J call may be wrong; the DNA end is better matched by TRBJ2-7. Germline V gives CDR1 GTSNPN, CDR2 SVGIG (reference sequence). The CDR3 sequence is 13 residues long.

The rearrangement links TRBV5-1 to TRBJ1-1, with 12 bases that match TRBD1. Trimming removed 4 bases from V and 11 bases from J; junction bases left unmatched: 9. Per germline, CDR1 SGHRS and CDR2 YFSETQ. This CDR3 is built from 14 residues. The CDR3 DNA is TGCGCCAGCAGCACACCGGGACAGGGGGCGCGCGCTTTCTTT. This translates into CASSTPGQGARAFF.

This clone was seen a handful of times. The chain carries TRBV10-2 and TRBJ2-7; 7 positions agree with TRBD2. The germline gives CDR1 WSHSY, CDR2 SAAADI. With 4 bases clipped from V and 3 bases from J, the junction kept 6 bases outside the gene matches. The CDR3 sequence is 14 residues long. CDR3 bases: TGCGCCAGCAGTGCCAGCGGGGTACACTACGAGCAGTACTTC. It specifies CASSASGVHYEQYF.

This clone was observed a few times. V gene TRBV6-4 combines with J gene TRBJ1-5, with D possibly matching TRBD1 (5 bases). The V end lost 8 bases, the J end lost 6 bases, and 11 bases lay between the germline ends. Germline assignment: CDR1 MRHNA and CDR2 SNTAGT. The CDR3 sequence is 12 residues long. In DNA form, the CDR3 reads TGTGCCAGCCCCCTGGGGGGTCAGCCCCAGCATTTT. It specifies CASPLGGQPQHF.

V usage is TRBV11-2 and J usage is TRBJ2-5, with TRBD2 as a possible D gene (6 bases). Germline-derived CDR1 and CDR2 are SGHAT and FQNNGV. V was cut by 1 base and J by 0 bases, with 9 bases left in between. There are 15 residues in the CDR3. The CDR3 is CASSLGRGHQETQYF. CDR3 coding DNA: TGTGCCAGCAGCTTAGGGCGGGGCCACCAAGAGACCCAGTACTTC.

The rearrangement links TRBV6-5 to TRBJ1-1; D call uncertain. Looked up from germline, CDR1 is MNHEY and CDR2 is SVGAGI. The CDR3 loop spans 14 amino acids. The V end lost 3 bases, the J end lost 2 bases, and 10 bases lay between the germline ends. The CDR3: CASSYTAGNTEAFF. The CDR3 DNA reads as TGTGCCAGCAGTTATACAGCGGGTAACACTGAAGCTTTCTTT.

In its sample, this clone was seen once. The V and J genes are TRBV28 and TRBJ2-5; 7 bases match TRBD1. The CDR3 has 13 amino acids. Germline V lookup: CDR1 MDHEN, CDR2 SYDVKM. V shed 3 bases, J shed 3 bases, and the junction held 1 base outside the gene matches. CDR3 amino acids: CASSFRGKETQYF. CDR3 DNA: TGTGCCAGCAGTTTCAGGGGGAAAGAGACCCAGTACTTC.

This clone was seen once. The rearrangement uses TRBV30 and TRBJ1-3, with 10 positions matching TRBD1. There are 14 residues in the CDR3. The V gene's germline CDR1 is GTSNPN and CDR2 SVGIG (reference sequence). Trimming took 6 bases from V and 2 from J; bases not matched to a gene: 4. The CDR3 loop is CACDRGHTGNTIYF. The DNA for the CDR3 is TGTGCCTGCGACAGGGGGCATACTGGAAACACCATATATTTT.

V gene TRBV9 combines with J gene TRBJ1-5; maybe TRBD1 (6 bases). The CDR3 totals 14 residues. Germline CDR1 and CDR2: SGDLS and YYNGEE. The germline V and J ends were trimmed by 3 bases and 4 bases, with 11 bases remaining between them. The CDR3 here is CASSGGQKNQPQHF. The DNA for the CDR3 is TGTGCCAGCAGCGGCGGACAGAAAAATCAGCCCCAGCATTTT.

V usage is TRBV10-3 and J usage is TRBJ2-7; tentative D call: TRBD2 (6 bases). The V end lost 7 bases, the J end lost 0 bases, and 13 bases lay between the germline ends. The CDR3 contains 14 residues. Germline CDR1 and CDR2: ENHRY and SYGVKD. This CDR3 is CAITSRLGSYEQYF. The CDR3 DNA sequence: TGTGCCATCACCAGCCGACTAGGCTCCTACGAGCAGTACTTC.

In this sample, this clone turned up once. J is TRBJ2-7 and V is TRBV4-1; D is perhaps TRBD1 (6 bases). The germline V and J ends were trimmed by 0 bases and 3 bases, with 12 bases remaining between them. Per the germline V gene, CDR1 is MGHRA and CDR2 is YSYEKL. The CDR3 runs 15 residues. The CDR3 loop is CASSQDRDRIYEQYF. CDR3 in DNA: TGCGCCAGCAGCCAAGATCGCGACAGGATCTACGAGCAGTACTTC.

The V gene is TRBV5-6, the J gene TRBJ2-5, with 7 nucleotides matching TRBD2. Germline V lookup: CDR1 SGHDT, CDR2 YYEEEE. This CDR3 has 13 residues. Trimming removed 8 bases from V and 3 bases from J; junction bases left unmatched: 7. The CDR3 is CASAGTTEETQYF. Written as DNA, the CDR3 is TGTGCCAGTGCCGGGACTACTGAAGAGACCCAGTACTTC.

This clone was counted a few times. The chain couples TRBV7-2 to TRBJ2-2, with 7 nucleotides matching TRBD1. The CDR3 has 14 residues. Germline CDR1 is SGHTA and CDR2 is FQGNSA. V lost 3 bases and J lost 4; bases outside the gene matches: 2. This CDR3 reads CASSFNRGTGELFF. DNA for the CDR3: TGTGCCAGCAGCTTCAACAGGGGCACCGGGGAGCTGTTTTTT. Full variable domain (missing parts from reference TRBV7-2 and TRBJ2-2): GAGVSQSPSNKVTEKGKDVELRCDPISGHTALYWYRQSLGQGLEFLIYFQGNSAPDKSGLPSDRFSAERTGGSVSTLTIQRTQQEDSAVYLCASSFNRGTGELFFGEGSRLTVL.

The chain links TRBV5-1 to TRBJ1-1, with TRBD1 matching over 7 bases. CDR1 and CDR2 (germline): SGHRS, YFSETQ. The CDR3 is made up of 13 amino acids. The V segment lost 4 bases and the J segment 4 bases; nucleotides outside the gene matches: 4. CDR3 in DNA: TGCGCCAGCAGCGCCGCAGGGGGCACTGAAGCTTTCTTT. It encodes CASSAAGGTEAFF.

A word on this clone: A junction boundary mismatches the germline segment, possibly from a read error. The chain employs TRBV7-9 and TRBJ2-7; TRBD1 aligns across 9 bases. The CDR3 has 16 amino acids. The germline gives CDR1 SEHNR, CDR2 FQNEAQ (reference sequence). Written as DNA, the CDR3 is TGTTCCAGCAGCTTCGGTGCGGGACAGGGAGGACACGAGCAGTACTTC. This gives the protein CSSSFGAGQGGHEQYF. The full variable domain, completed using reference TRBV7-9 and TRBJ2-7, is DTGVSQNPRHKITKRGQNVTFRCDPISEHNRLYWYRQTLGQGPEFLTYFQNEAQLEKSRLLSDRFSAERPKGSFSTLEIQRTEQGDSAMYLCSSSFGAGQGGHEQYFGPGTRLTVT.